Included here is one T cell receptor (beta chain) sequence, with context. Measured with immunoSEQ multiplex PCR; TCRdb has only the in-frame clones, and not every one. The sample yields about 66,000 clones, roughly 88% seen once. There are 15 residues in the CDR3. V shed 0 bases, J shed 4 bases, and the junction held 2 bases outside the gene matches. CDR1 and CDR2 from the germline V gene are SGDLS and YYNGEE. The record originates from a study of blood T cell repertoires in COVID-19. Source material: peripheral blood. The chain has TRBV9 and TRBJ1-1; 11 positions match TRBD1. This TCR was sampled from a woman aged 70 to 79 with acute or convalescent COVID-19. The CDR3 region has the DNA TGTGCCAGCAGCGTAGTTGGGACAGGGGGCACTGAAGCTTTCTTT. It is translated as CASSVVGTGGTEAFF.